This section outlines one T cell receptor beta chain sequence together with its context. V lost 2 bases, J lost 1 base, and 6 bases stayed unmatched. The CDR3 runs to 19 residues. Germline loops: CDR1 SGHTA, CDR2 FQGTGA. Measured with immunoSEQ multiplex PCR; TCRdb has only the in-frame clones, and not every one. The profile shows roughly 400,000 clones, roughly 86% of them singletons. The data originate from a study of blood T cell repertoires in COVID-19. The chain employs TRBV7-3 and TRBJ2-1; 15 nucleotides match TRBD2. The clonotype comes from an older woman with COVID-19, enrolled during active disease. Sequencing was performed on peripheral blood. CDR3 residues: CASSLVGTSGGRSYNEQFF. CDR3 nucleotides: TGTGCCAGCAGCTTAGTAGGGACTAGCGGGGGGAGGTCCTACAATGAGCAGTTCTTC.